The next 5 T cell receptor beta chains were all read from a single sample in a study of patients and donors after allogeneic stem cell transplantation. TCRdb fed the RT-PCR reads into MiXCR, producing one record per CDR3 protein. The sample carries some 200,000 distinct CDR3 sequences, around two fifths recorded once. Sequenced sample: blood, either unsorted or a sorted T cell fraction (not recorded which). Receptor source: a human donor who was either an allogeneic HSCT recipient or a stem cell or donor lymphocyte infusion donor (not recorded which). It is not recorded whose cells these are; they may come from a transplant donor.

The table lists this clonotype with a few counts. The chain joins TRBV12-3 or TRBV12-4 to TRBJ2-7; TRBD2 matches at 8 bases. The V segment lost 7 bases and the J segment 2 bases; nucleotides outside the gene matches: 7. The CDR3 consists of 14 residues. CDR3 region: CASTNSAGAYEQYF. In DNA form, the CDR3 reads TGTGCCAGCACAAACTCAGCGGGAGCCTACGAGCAGTACTTC.

This clonotype was counted between two and nine times. The rearrangement uses TRBV20-1 and TRBJ1-2; 8 nucleotides line up with TRBD1. The CDR3 runs 12 residues. V gave up 8 bases and J gave up 4 bases; unmatched junction bases: 6. The germline CDR1 and CDR2 sequences are DFQATT and SNEGSKA (reference sequence). The CDR3, as DNA: TGCAGTAAAACCACAGGGGGCTATGGCTACACCTTC. Protein sequence: CSKTTGGYGYTF.

This clonotype turned up a few times. The genes are TRBV21-1 and TRBJ2-1; the D call TRBD2 from the table was never checked on the DNA. TRBV21-1 is given as a pseudogene. This CDR3 has 13 amino acids. CDR3 amino acids: CASSSGSGNEQFF. As DNA, the CDR3 is TGTGCCAGCAGCAGCGGGAGTGGCAATGAGCAGTTCTTC.

The chain carries TRBV20-1 and TRBJ2-1; TRBD2 agrees at 8 bases. The CDR3 extends over 12 amino acids. The trim removed 6 bases at V and 7 bases at J, leaving 5 bases unmatched. Germline-derived CDR1 and CDR2 are DFQATT and SNEGSKA (reference sequence). The CDR3 loop is CSAERGRNEQFF. The DNA for the CDR3 is TGCAGTGCAGAGCGGGGGAGGAATGAGCAGTTCTTC.

Only a few counts were recorded for this clonotype. The chain combines TRBV20-1 with TRBJ2-2, with D perhaps matching TRBD1 (6 bases). Per the germline V gene, CDR1 is DFQATT and CDR2 is SNEGSKA (reference sequence). The length of the CDR3 is 15 residues. Trimming cost V 3 bases and J 3 bases, with 14 bases left between them. This CDR3 reads CSASSHRADTGELFF. In DNA form, the CDR3 reads TGCAGTGCTAGTTCGCACAGGGCGGACACCGGGGAGCTGTTTTTT.